The 18 T cell receptor beta chains listed next were all sequenced from one sample in a study of response to subunit inactivated influenza vaccine. TCRdb processed the RT-PCR reads anew with MiXCR; each CDR3 protein has one entry. The repertoire holds about 650,000 distinct CDR3 sequences, 15% to 19% seen once, with 11% in the top ten. Sample: PBMCs from blood, taken 11 to 12 days after vaccination. These receptors all come from a man aged 45-65 years who received an inactivated influenza vaccine.

In this sample, this clonotype turned up a few times. The genes are TRBV2 and TRBJ2-7, with 7 bases aligning to TRBD1. The length of the CDR3 is 15 residues. Per germline, CDR1 SNHLY and CDR2 FYNNEI. V gave up 4 bases and J gave up 2 bases; unmatched junction bases: 8. The CDR3 DNA reads as TGTGCCAGCAGTGGCCCGGGACAGATAGCCTACGAGCAGTACTTC. Translating gives CASSGPGQIAYEQYF.

V and J are TRBV6-1 and TRBJ2-5; 8 bases are a match to TRBD2. After removal of 6 bases from V and 3 bases from J, the junction contained 6 bases not matched to a gene. This CDR3 contains 14 residues. CDR1 and CDR2 (germline): MNHNS, SASEGT. The CDR3: CASSRGGSKETQYF. Written as DNA, the CDR3 is TGTGCCAGCAGCCGGGGGGGGTCTAAAGAGACCCAGTACTTC.

A single count supports this clonotype. Germline is not matched at one junction end, which may reflect a read error. The V gene is TRBV7-3, the J gene TRBJ2-6; D gene ambiguous. The germline CDR1 and CDR2 sequences are SGHTA and FQGTGA. This CDR3 has 16 amino acids. The CDR3 is CASSLRGTSVANVLTF. The CDR3 DNA reads TGTGCCAGCAGCTTAAGGGGTACATCTGTGGCCAACGTCCTGACTTTC. The whole variable domain, filled in from reference TRBV7-3 and TRBJ2-6, reads GAGVSQTPSNKVTEKGKYVELRCDPISGHTALYWYRQSLGQGPEFLIYFQGTGAADDSGLPNDRFFAVRPEGSVSTLKIQRTERGDSAVYLCASSLRGTSVANVLTFGAGSRLTVL.

This clonotype was counted ten times or more. Germline and junction disagree at one end, which may indicate a read error. The V gene is TRBV7-3, the J gene TRBJ2-5, with unresolved D. This CDR3 has 13 residues. The germline V gene has CDR1 SGHTA and CDR2 FQGTGA. In DNA form, the CDR3 reads TGTGCTAGCAGCTTAGGTGTTCGAGAGACCCAGTACTTC. Translating it yields CASSLGVRETQYF.

This clonotype was found a few times. The chain recombines TRBV15 with TRBJ1-3, with D unresolved. Germline V gives CDR1 LNHNV, CDR2 YYDKDF (reference sequence). The CDR3 has 15 amino acids. V lost 0 bases and J lost 0, with 6 bases in between. The CDR3 DNA is TGTGCCACCAGCAGAGAGACCGTCTCTGGAAACACCATATATTTT. This sequence encodes CATSRETVSGNTIYF.

This clonotype was seen only a few times. The chain joins TRBV24-1 to TRBJ2-1; 7 nucleotides line up with TRBD1. Germline trimming cut 2 bases from V and 10 bases from J; bases unmatched to any gene: 10. CDR3 length equals 15 residues. Germline CDR1 and CDR2: KGHDR and SFDVKD. The CDR3 DNA reads TGTGCCACCAGTGATTCGACAGGGCCCCAGGGCGAGCAGTTCTTC. Protein: CATSDSTGPQGEQFF.

The sample holds a few counts of this clonotype. The chain employs TRBV6-1 and TRBJ2-1; either TRBD1 or TRBD2 may fit D (5 bases each). Germline CDR1 is MNHNS and CDR2 is SASEGT. V lost 6 bases and J lost 2, with 14 bases in between. This CDR3 comprises 15 residues. CDR3 sequence: CASSSGTAAYNEQFF. The CDR3 nucleotides read TGTGCCAGCAGCTCCGGGACCGCAGCCTACAATGAGCAGTTCTTC.

This clonotype was seen a handful of times. This sequence joins TRBV6-6 and TRBJ2-1, with D perhaps assigned TRBD1 or TRBD2 (6 bases each). The germline V gene encodes CDR1 MNHNY and CDR2 SVGAGI (reference sequence). This CDR3 region has 13 residues. CDR3 amino acids: CAAGSGALREQFF. The CDR3 nucleotides read TGTGCGGCGGGTTCGGGGGCGCTACGTGAGCAGTTCTTC.

The sample holds a few counts of this clonotype. CDR3 nucleotide sequence: TGTGCCAGCAGGTCGTTGGACGAGCAGTACTTC. Translated, it gives CASRSLDEQYF. The chain uses TRBV12-3 or TRBV12-4 and TRBJ2-7; no reliable D call. V shed 6 bases and J shed 5 bases, with 8 bases lying between them. CDR3 length: 11 amino acids.

This clonotype was seen a handful of times. V usage is TRBV12-3 or TRBV12-4 and J usage is TRBJ1-3; 8 positions agree with TRBD1. The V gene end was trimmed by 6 bases and the J gene end by 8 bases; junction bases not matched to a gene: 9. The CDR3 covers 14 residues. CDR3 region: CASSPPGQVYTIYF. CDR3 nucleotide sequence: TGTGCCAGCAGCCCACCGGGACAGGTGTACACCATATATTTT.

This clonotype was counted ten times or more. This chain uses TRBV6-5 with TRBJ2-7; D is perhaps TRBD1 (6 bases). Per germline, CDR1 MNHEY and CDR2 SVGAGI. Trimming shortened V by 4 bases and J by 3 bases, and 7 bases separated the two germline ends. The CDR3 extends over 12 amino acids. CDR3 DNA: TGTGCCAGCAGTTGGGACAACTACGAGCAGTACTTC. This codes for CASSWDNYEQYF.

Only a few counts were recorded for this clonotype. The chain joins TRBV29-1 to TRBJ1-1; TRBD1 might be the D (6 bases). Trimming left V 6 bases short and J 3 bases short, with 11 bases between. This CDR3 comprises 12 residues. CDR1 and CDR2 (germline): SQVTM, ANQGSEA. The CDR3 spells CSVGRGDTEAFF. CDR3 DNA: TGCAGCGTAGGCAGGGGAGACACTGAAGCTTTCTTT.

This chain links TRBV28 with TRBJ2-7; TRBD1 matches at 11 bases. The V and J ends lost 10 bases and 2 bases, in that order; junction bases with no gene match: 10. CDR1 is MDHEN, CDR2 SYDVKM, per germline. The CDR3 is 15 residues long. DNA of the CDR3: TGTGCCACCTCAAGGCCGGGACAGGGGGCCTACGAGCAGTACTTC. Its protein product is CATSRPGQGAYEQYF.

In its sample, this clonotype was seen many times. This sequence joins TRBV29-1 and TRBJ2-1, with 11 bases identical to TRBD1. The CDR3 is 13 amino acids. V was clipped by 8 bases and J by 7 bases; unmatched bases: 7. Germline loops: CDR1 SQVTM, CDR2 ANQGSEA. DNA of the CDR3: TGCAGCATAGGACAGGGGGCGAGGAATGAGCAGTTCTTC. Translation: CSIGQGARNEQFF.

The chain joins TRBV29-1 to TRBJ2-7, with 7 positions matching TRBD1. CDR3 size: 13 residues. Germline loops: CDR1 SQVTM, CDR2 ANQGSEA. Trimming at V came to 3 bases and at J to 5 bases, leaving 7 bases not matched to a gene. DNA of the CDR3: TGCAGCGTTGACAGGGGGAGTACTAACGAGCAGTACTTC. It encodes CSVDRGSTNEQYF.

The table lists this clonotype with many counts. The chain couples TRBV12-3 or TRBV12-4 to TRBJ1-5, with D perhaps matching TRBD1 (5 bases). CDR3 length equals 17 residues. V lost 1 base, J lost 0 bases, and 13 bases lay in between. CDR3 in DNA: TGTGCCAGCAGTTTAGGCGGGGGGGGGTCTAGCAATCAGCCCCAGCATTTT. Its protein product is CASSLGGGGSSNQPQHF.

The chain couples TRBV3-1 to TRBJ1-2; the D is unclear. Trimming shortened V by 2 bases and J by 4 bases, and 8 bases separated the two germline ends. The CDR3 runs to 13 residues. The germline V gene encodes CDR1 LGHDT and CDR2 YNNKEL (reference sequence). This CDR3 reads CASSQLSFYGYTF. The CDR3, as DNA: TGTGCCAGCAGCCAACTCAGCTTCTATGGCTACACCTTC.

The V gene is TRBV29-1, the J gene TRBJ2-7; unclear D gene. Germline lookup yields CDR1 SQVTM and CDR2 ANQGSEA. CDR3 length: 12 residues. V was pared by 6 bases and J by 2 bases, with 11 bases between. The CDR3 here is CSVGTRAYEQYF. In DNA, the CDR3 is TGCAGCGTGGGAACAAGAGCCTACGAGCAGTACTTC.